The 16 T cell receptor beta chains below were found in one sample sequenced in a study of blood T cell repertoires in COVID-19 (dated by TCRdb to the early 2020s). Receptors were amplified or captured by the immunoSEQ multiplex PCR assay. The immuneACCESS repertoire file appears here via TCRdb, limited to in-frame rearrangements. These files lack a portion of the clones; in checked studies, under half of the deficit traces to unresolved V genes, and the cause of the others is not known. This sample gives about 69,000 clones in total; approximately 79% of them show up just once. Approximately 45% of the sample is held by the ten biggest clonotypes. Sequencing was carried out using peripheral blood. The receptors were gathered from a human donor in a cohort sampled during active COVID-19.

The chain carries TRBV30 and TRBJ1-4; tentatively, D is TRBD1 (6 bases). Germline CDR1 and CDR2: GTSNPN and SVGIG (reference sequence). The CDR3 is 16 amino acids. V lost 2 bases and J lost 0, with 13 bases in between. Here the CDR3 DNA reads TGTGCCTGGAGTCCCGACAGGCCAACAACTAATGAAAAACTGTTTTTT. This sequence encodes CAWSPDRPTTNEKLFF.

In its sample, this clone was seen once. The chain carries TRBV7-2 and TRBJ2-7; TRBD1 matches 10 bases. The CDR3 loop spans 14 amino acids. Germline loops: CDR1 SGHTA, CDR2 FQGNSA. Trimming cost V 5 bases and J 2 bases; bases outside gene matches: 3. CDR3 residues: CASSRDRGAYEQYF. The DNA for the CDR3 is TGTGCCAGCAGCCGGGACAGGGGAGCCTACGAGCAGTACTTC. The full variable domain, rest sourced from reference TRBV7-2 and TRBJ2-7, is GAGVSQSPSNKVTEKGKDVELRCDPISGHTALYWYRQSLGQGLEFLIYFQGNSAPDKSGLPSDRFSAERTGGSVSTLTIQRTQQEDSAVYLCASSRDRGAYEQYFGPGTRLTVT.

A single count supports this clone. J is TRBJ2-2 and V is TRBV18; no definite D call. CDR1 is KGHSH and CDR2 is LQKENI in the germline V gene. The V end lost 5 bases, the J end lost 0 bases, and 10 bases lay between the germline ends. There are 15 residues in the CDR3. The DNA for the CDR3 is TGTGCCAGCTCATCGGCTAGTACGAACACCGGGGAGCTGTTTTTT. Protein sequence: CASSSASTNTGELFF.

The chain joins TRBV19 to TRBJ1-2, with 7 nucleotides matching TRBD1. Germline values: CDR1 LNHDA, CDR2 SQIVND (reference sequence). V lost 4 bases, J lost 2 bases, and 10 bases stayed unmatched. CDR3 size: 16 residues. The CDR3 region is CASSKAGGGRNYGYTF. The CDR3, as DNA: TGTGCCAGTAGTAAGGCAGGGGGTGGTCGGAACTATGGCTACACCTTC.

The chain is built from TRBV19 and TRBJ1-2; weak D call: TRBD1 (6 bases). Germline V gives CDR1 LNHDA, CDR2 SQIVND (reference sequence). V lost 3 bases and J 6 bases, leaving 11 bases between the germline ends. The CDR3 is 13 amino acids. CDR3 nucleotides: TGTGCCAGTAGTATTCGGGCAGGGGATGGCTACACCTTC. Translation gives CASSIRAGDGYTF.

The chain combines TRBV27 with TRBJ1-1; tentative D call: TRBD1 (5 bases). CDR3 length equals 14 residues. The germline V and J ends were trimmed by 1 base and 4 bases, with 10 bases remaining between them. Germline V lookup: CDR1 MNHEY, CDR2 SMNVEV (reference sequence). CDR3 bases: TGTGCCAGCAGTTTATTTCGGGGGGGCACTGAAGCTTTCTTT. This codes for CASSLFRGGTEAFF.

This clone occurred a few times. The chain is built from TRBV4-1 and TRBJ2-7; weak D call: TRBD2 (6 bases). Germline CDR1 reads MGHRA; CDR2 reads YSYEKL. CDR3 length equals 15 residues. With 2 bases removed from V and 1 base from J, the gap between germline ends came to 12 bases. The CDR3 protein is CASSQSGTGSYEQYF. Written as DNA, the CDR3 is TGCGCCAGCAGCCAATCCGGGACTGGGTCCTACGAGCAGTACTTC.

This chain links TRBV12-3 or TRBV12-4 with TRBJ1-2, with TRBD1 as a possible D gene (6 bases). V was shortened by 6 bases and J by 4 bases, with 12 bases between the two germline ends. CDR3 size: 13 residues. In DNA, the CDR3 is TGTGCCAGCAGCCGCCGACAGGTCTATGGCTACACCTTC. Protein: CASSRRQVYGYTF.

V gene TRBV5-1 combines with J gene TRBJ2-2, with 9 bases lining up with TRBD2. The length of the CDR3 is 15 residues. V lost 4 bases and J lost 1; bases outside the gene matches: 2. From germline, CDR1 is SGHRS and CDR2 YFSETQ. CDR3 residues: CASSRGRENTGELFF. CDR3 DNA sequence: TGCGCCAGCAGCCGCGGGAGGGAGAACACCGGGGAGCTGTTTTTT.

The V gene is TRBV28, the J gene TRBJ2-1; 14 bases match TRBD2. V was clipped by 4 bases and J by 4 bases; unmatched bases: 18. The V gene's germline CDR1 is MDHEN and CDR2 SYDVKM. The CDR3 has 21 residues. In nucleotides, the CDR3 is TGTGCCAGCAGTTATCGGCCAGGGACTAGCGGGAGAGGTATGGGATACAATGAGCAGTTCTTC. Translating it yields CASSYRPGTSGRGMGYNEQFF.

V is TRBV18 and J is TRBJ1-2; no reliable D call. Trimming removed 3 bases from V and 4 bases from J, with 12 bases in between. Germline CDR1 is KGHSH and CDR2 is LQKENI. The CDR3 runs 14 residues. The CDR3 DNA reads TGTGCCAGCTCACCCGCGGGGAGACGCTATGGCTACACCTTC. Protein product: CASSPAGRRYGYTF.

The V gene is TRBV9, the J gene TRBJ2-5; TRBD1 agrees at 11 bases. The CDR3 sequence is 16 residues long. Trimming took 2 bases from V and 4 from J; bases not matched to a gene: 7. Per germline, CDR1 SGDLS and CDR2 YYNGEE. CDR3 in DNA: TGTGCCAGCAGCGTTACCGGACAGGGGGCAGGAGAGACCCAGTACTTC. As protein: CASSVTGQGAGETQYF.

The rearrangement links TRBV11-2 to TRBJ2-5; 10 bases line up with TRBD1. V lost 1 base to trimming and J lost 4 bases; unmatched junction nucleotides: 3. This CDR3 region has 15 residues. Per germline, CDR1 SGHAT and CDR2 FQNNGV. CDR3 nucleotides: TGTGCCAGCAGCTTAGCAGGGGACAGGGGAGAGACCCAGTACTTC. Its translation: CASSLAGDRGETQYF.

The CDR3 sequence: CASSSMGLVRPEQFF. Here the CDR3 DNA reads TGTGCCAGCAGCTCCATGGGACTCGTTCGGCCCGAGCAGTTCTTC. The V and J genes are TRBV7-9 and TRBJ2-1; D is perhaps TRBD2 (6 bases). V shed 4 bases and J shed 10 bases, with 20 bases lying between them. Germline CDR1 is SEHNR and CDR2 is FQNEAQ (reference sequence). The CDR3 contains 15 residues.

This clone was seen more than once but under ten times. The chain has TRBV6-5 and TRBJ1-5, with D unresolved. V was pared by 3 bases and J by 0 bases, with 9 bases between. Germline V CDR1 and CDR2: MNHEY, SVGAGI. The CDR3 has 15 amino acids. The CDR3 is CASSYVQISNQPQHF. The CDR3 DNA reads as TGTGCCAGCAGTTATGTACAGATTAGCAATCAGCCCCAGCATTTT.

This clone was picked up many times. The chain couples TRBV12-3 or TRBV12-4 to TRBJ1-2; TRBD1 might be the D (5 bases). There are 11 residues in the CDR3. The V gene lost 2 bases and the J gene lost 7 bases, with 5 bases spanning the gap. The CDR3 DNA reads TGTGCCAGCAGTTTAAGGGGTGGCTACACCTTC. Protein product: CASSLRGGYTF.